These 27 T cell receptor beta chains share one sample of origin, sequenced in a study of blood T cell repertoires in COVID-19. TCRdb's copy holds only in-frame clones and misses some; the assay was immunoSEQ multiplex PCR. The sample contains 75,000 to 95,000 clones, approximately 88% of which appear only once. Sequencing input: peripheral blood. The receptors were sampled from a woman aged 55-70 years with COVID-19, enrolled during active disease.

The chain has TRBV7-2 and TRBJ2-3; 9 nucleotides match TRBD2. Trimming took 0 bases from V and 0 from J; bases not matched to a gene: 1. The germline V gene has CDR1 SGHTA and CDR2 FQGNSA. This CDR3 contains 16 residues. The CDR3 reads CASSLAGLASTDTQYF. The CDR3 region has the DNA TGTGCCAGCAGCTTAGCGGGACTAGCAAGCACAGATACGCAGTATTTT. Full variable domain (remainder filled in from reference TRBV7-2 and TRBJ2-3): GAGVSQSPSNKVTEKGKDVELRCDPISGHTALYWYRQSLGQGLEFLIYFQGNSAPDKSGLPSDRFSAERTGGSVSTLTIQRTQQEDSAVYLCASSLAGLASTDTQYFGPGTRLTVL.

The chain couples TRBV20-1 to TRBJ1-2; D unresolved. Germline V lookup: CDR1 DFQATT, CDR2 SNEGSKA (reference sequence). The CDR3 consists of 11 residues. Trimming left V 1 base short and J 5 bases short, with 5 bases between. As DNA, the CDR3 is TGCAGTGCTAGAGTCGGGTATGGCTACACCTTC. This encodes CSARVGYGYTF.

This chain joins TRBV28 and TRBJ1-6; tentatively, D is TRBD1 (6 bases). Trimming pared 3 bases from V and 14 bases from J, leaving 14 bases between. CDR3 length: 13 residues. The germline V gene has CDR1 MDHEN and CDR2 SYDVKM. As DNA, the CDR3 is TGTGCCAGCAGTTTTGGAGGGGGGGACACCCTCCACTTT. Its protein is CASSFGGGDTLHF.

The CDR3 DNA reads as TGTGCCAGCAGTTTATTTGGAGGGGGCGGTGCGAGGGTTGGGGAGCTGTTTTTT. It translates to CASSLFGGGGARVGELFF. The chain links TRBV27 to TRBJ2-2; maybe TRBD1 (7 bases). This CDR3 contains 18 residues. Germline V gives CDR1 MNHEY, CDR2 SMNVEV (reference sequence). The V gene lost 1 base and the J gene lost 8 bases, with 23 bases spanning the gap.

This chain joins TRBV6-2 or TRBV6-3 and TRBJ1-5; 10 nucleotides agree with TRBD1. The germline V gene encodes CDR1 MNHEY and CDR2 SVGEGT. The CDR3 length is 20 residues. V was clipped by 2 bases and J by 0 bases; unmatched bases: 13. CDR3 residues: CASSYRKGQGGTSSNQPQHF. The CDR3 DNA reads as TGTGCCAGCAGTTACCGGAAAGGACAGGGGGGCACAAGTAGCAATCAGCCCCAGCATTTT.

This chain joins TRBV7-2 and TRBJ1-5, with D maybe TRBD1 (6 bases). The CDR3 loop spans 14 amino acids. Germline V gene sequence: CDR1 SGHTA, CDR2 FQGNSA. The germline V and J ends were trimmed by 0 bases and 4 bases, with 7 bases remaining between them. CDR3 coding DNA: TGTGCCAGCAGCTTAGCGAGGGGGAATCAGCCCCAGCATTTT. It is translated as CASSLARGNQPQHF.

The V and J genes are TRBV18 and TRBJ1-2, with a possible D match to TRBD1 (6 bases). Per germline, CDR1 KGHSH and CDR2 LQKENI. The CDR3 covers 15 residues. Trimming removed 4 bases from V and 8 bases from J, with 20 bases in between. The CDR3 nucleotides are TGTGCCAGCTCACTCTCCGGGCAGGGGCGAGTAGGCTACACCTTC. Translation gives CASSLSGQGRVGYTF.

V gene TRBV7-8 combines with J gene TRBJ1-3, with 7 bases aligning to TRBD1. The V gene end was trimmed by 6 bases and the J gene end by 4 bases; junction bases not matched to a gene: 6. Per germline, CDR1 SGHVS and CDR2 FQNEAQ. The CDR3 has 14 residues. As DNA, the CDR3 is TGTGCCAGCAGGGGCCGGACAGGAGGAAACACCATATATTTT. This gives the protein CASRGRTGGNTIYF.

The chain links TRBV6-2 or TRBV6-3 to TRBJ2-1; D possibly corresponds to TRBD2 (6 bases). The CDR3 spans 12 residues. Germline values: CDR1 MNHEY, CDR2 SVGEGT. Trimming pared 4 bases from V and 9 bases from J, leaving 10 bases between. The CDR3 loop reads CASSSGLLEQFF. Written as DNA, the CDR3 is TGTGCCAGCAGTTCGGGACTTCTTGAGCAGTTCTTC.

This clone was observed a handful of times. The rearrangement uses TRBV5-1 and TRBJ1-2, with 9 bases that match TRBD1. The CDR3 runs 15 residues. V lost 3 bases and J lost 3; bases outside the gene matches: 6. The germline V gene encodes CDR1 SGHRS and CDR2 YFSETQ. The CDR3 sequence: CASSYQQGADYGYTF. The CDR3 DNA is TGCGCCAGCAGCTACCAACAGGGGGCGGACTATGGCTACACCTTC. Looking up the rest from reference TRBV5-1 and TRBJ1-2 gives the full variable domain: KAGVTQTPRYLIKTRGQQVTLSCSPISGHRSVSWYQQTPGQGLQFLFEYFSETQRNKGNFPGRFSGRQFSNSRSEMNVSTLELGDSALYLCASSYQQGADYGYTFGSGTRLTVV.

The chain links TRBV5-1 to TRBJ1-6, with 7 bases matching TRBD1. The J segment lost 12 bases and the V segment lost 0 bases, leaving 9 bases of the junction unmatched. The CDR3 spans 15 residues. Germline assignment: CDR1 SGHRS and CDR2 YFSETQ. The chain's CDR3 is CASSLAGTDVRPLHF. The CDR3 DNA is TGCGCCAGCAGCTTGGCCGGGACAGATGTAAGACCCCTCCACTTT.

The chain has TRBV18 and TRBJ1-3, with D unresolved. The CDR3 has 14 amino acids. CDR1 and CDR2 from the germline V gene are KGHSH and LQKENI. The V end lost 2 bases, the J end lost 0 bases, and 5 bases lay between the germline ends. CDR3 in amino acids: CASSPSISGNTIYF. CDR3 bases: TGTGCCAGCTCACCAAGCATCTCTGGAAACACCATATATTTT.

The chain combines TRBV7-9 with TRBJ1-2; TRBD1 agrees at 9 bases. The germline gives CDR1 SEHNR, CDR2 FQNEAQ (reference sequence). V lost 5 bases to trimming and J lost 2 bases; unmatched junction nucleotides: 6. The CDR3 has 15 residues. The CDR3 coding sequence is TGTGCCAGCAGCAGTCCCGGGACAGGGAACTATGGCTACACCTTC. Protein product: CASSSPGTGNYGYTF. The whole variable domain, remainder taken from reference TRBV7-9 and TRBJ1-2, is DTGVSQNPRHKITKRGQNVTFRCDPISEHNRLYWYRQTLGQGPEFLTYFQNEAQLEKSRLLSDRFSAERPKGSFSTLEIQRTEQGDSAMYLCASSSPGTGNYGYTFGSGTRLTVV.

The gene calls are TRBV6-2 or TRBV6-3 and TRBJ2-3; a possible D gene is TRBD2 (6 bases). Germline values: CDR1 MNHEY, CDR2 SVGEGT. With 6 bases removed from V and 1 base from J, the gap between germline ends came to 14 bases. CDR3 size: 15 residues. The CDR3 here is CASSGAGHRTDTQYF. The CDR3 nucleotides are TGTGCCAGCAGCGGGGCGGGGCACCGCACAGATACGCAGTATTTT.

This clone was picked up one time. V is TRBV4-2 and J is TRBJ1-1; possible D gene TRBD1, 6 bases. The CDR3 totals 15 residues. Looked up from germline, CDR1 is LGHNA and CDR2 is YNFKEQ. V was trimmed by 0 bases and J by 1 base, leaving 9 bases between them. CDR3: CASSQETGRNTEAFF. CDR3 DNA sequence: TGTGCCAGCAGCCAAGAAACAGGGAGGAACACTGAAGCTTTCTTT.

This chain uses TRBV6-5 with TRBJ1-2; the D gene is possibly TRBD1 (6 bases). The CDR3 sequence is 15 residues long. Trimming took 0 bases from V and 0 from J, leaving 8 bases between them. Germline assignment: CDR1 MNHEY and CDR2 SVGAGI. CDR3 DNA: TGTGCCAGCAGTTACTCGGCAGGGGCTAACTATGGCTACACCTTC. Its protein product is CASSYSAGANYGYTF.

This clone was seen a single time. The CDR3 loop is CASSHDWATGANVLTF. CDR3 bases: TGTGCCAGCAGCCACGATTGGGCTACTGGGGCCAACGTCCTGACTTTC. This chain uses TRBV7-3 with TRBJ2-6, with D unresolved. CDR3 length equals 16 residues. CDR1 is SGHTA, CDR2 FQGTGA, per germline. The germline V and J ends were trimmed by 5 bases and 2 bases, with 13 bases remaining between them. Using reference TRBV7-3 and TRBJ2-6 for the parts outside the CDR3, the full variable domain is GAGVSQTPSNKVTEKGKYVELRCDPISGHTALYWYRQSLGQGPEFLIYFQGTGAADDSGLPNDRFFAVRPEGSVSTLKIQRTERGDSAVYLCASSHDWATGANVLTFGAGSRLTVL.

The rearrangement joins TRBV2 to TRBJ1-1; perhaps TRBD1 as D (5 bases). CDR1 and CDR2 (germline): SNHLY, FYNNEI. CDR3 length equals 14 residues. With 4 bases removed from V and 4 bases from J, the gap between germline ends came to 13 bases. This chain's CDR3 is CASSARAGPTEAFF. CDR3 nucleotide sequence: TGTGCCAGCAGTGCTCGGGCGGGACCCACTGAAGCTTTCTTT.

The V and J genes are TRBV9 and TRBJ1-5, with 8 nucleotides matching TRBD1. With 4 bases clipped from V and 7 bases from J, the junction kept 10 bases outside the gene matches. Germline V CDR1 and CDR2: SGDLS, YYNGEE. The CDR3 runs to 15 residues. This chain's CDR3 is CASSPQDRAGQPQHF. The CDR3 DNA follows: TGTGCCAGCAGCCCACAGGACAGGGCGGGGCAGCCCCAGCATTTT.

The rearrangement joins TRBV28 to TRBJ1-2, with TRBD1 as a possible D gene (6 bases). Germline CDR1 MDHEN, CDR2 SYDVKM. The CDR3 contains 14 residues. V lost 2 bases, J lost 3 bases, and 10 bases lay in between. The DNA of the CDR3 is TGTGCCAGCAGTTTAAACAGGGTACACTATGGCTACACCTTC. Its translation is CASSLNRVHYGYTF.

V usage is TRBV6-2 or TRBV6-3 and J usage is TRBJ1-2; D is unresolved. This CDR3 has 15 residues. In germline, CDR1 is MNHEY, CDR2 SVGEGT. V gave up 4 bases and J gave up 3 bases, with 15 bases separating them. The CDR3 coding sequence is TGTGCCAGCAGTTCCCAGAGGGTGAACGACTATGGCTACACCTTC. This sequence encodes CASSSQRVNDYGYTF.

The chain joins TRBV18 to TRBJ2-1; possible D gene TRBD1, 5 bases. The CDR3 contains 14 residues. Looked up from germline, CDR1 is KGHSH and CDR2 is LQKENI. Trimming shortened V by 3 bases and J by 7 bases, and 13 bases separated the two germline ends. The CDR3, as DNA: TGTGCCAGCTCACCGTCGACAGTACCAAATGAGCAGTTCTTC. Residues: CASSPSTVPNEQFF.

The chain has TRBV29-1 and TRBJ1-3, with 7 nucleotides matching TRBD1. Germline V lookup: CDR1 SQVTM, CDR2 ANQGSEA. V was pared by 4 bases and J by 4 bases, with 7 bases of the junction left unmatched. This CDR3 region has 14 residues. The CDR3 loop reads CSVVSGTAGNTIYF. CDR3 bases: TGCAGCGTTGTATCGGGGACAGCCGGAAACACCATATATTTT. The full variable domain, in which reference TRBV29-1 and TRBJ1-3 provide the parts outside the CDR3, is SAVISQKPSRDICQRGTSLTIQCQVDSQVTMMFWYRQQPGQSLTLIATANQGSEATYESGFVIDKFPISRPNLTFSTLTVSNMSPEDSSIYLCSVVSGTAGNTIYFGEGSWLTVV.

The gene calls are TRBV4-3 and TRBJ2-5; 7 positions agree with TRBD2. The CDR3 contains 14 residues. Germline V CDR1 and CDR2: LGHNA, YSLEER. V shed 1 base and J 4 bases; nucleotides not matched to a gene: 3. CDR3 sequence (DNA): TGCGCCAGCAGCCAAGTGGGAGGGAGAGAGACCCAGTACTTC. It codes for CASSQVGGRETQYF.

This clone occurred once. This sequence joins TRBV7-9 and TRBJ1-6, with 10 bases aligning to TRBD1. V was clipped by 8 bases and J by 7 bases; unmatched bases: 2. The germline V gene has CDR1 SEHNR and CDR2 FQNEAQ (reference sequence). CDR3 length: 13 residues. CDR3 sequence reads: CASGGQGNSPLHF. DNA for the CDR3: TGTGCCAGCGGGGGACAGGGGAATTCACCCCTCCACTTT.

This chain connects TRBV4-3 to TRBJ1-1; the match to TRBD1 covers 7 bases. Germline CDR1 reads LGHNA; CDR2 reads YSLEER. The CDR3 spans 16 residues. The trim removed 0 bases at V and 1 base at J, leaving 5 bases unmatched. The CDR3 DNA is TGCGCCAGCAGCCAAGATACGGCAGGGGGGAACACTGAAGCTTTCTTT. Its translation is CASSQDTAGGNTEAFF.

The chain employs TRBV10-1 and TRBJ1-2; D unresolved. V was pared by 0 bases and J by 4 bases, with 9 bases between. Germline lookup yields CDR1 WNHNN and CDR2 SYGVQD (reference sequence). The CDR3 loop spans 14 amino acids. In DNA, the CDR3 is TGCGCCAGCAGTGAGTCGGGCATCCCCTATGGCTACACCTTC. Translating it yields CASSESGIPYGYTF.